This T cell receptor (beta chain) emerged from a study of long-term antiretroviral therapy in people with HIV. The CDR3 spans 15 residues. Trimming pared 0 bases from V and 8 bases from J, leaving 19 bases between. The germline gives CDR1 SQVTM, CDR2 ANQGSEA. Run at survey level, the immunoSEQ assay was version v3.0. Clones were sequenced by immunoSEQ multiplex PCR, and TCRdb holds only the in-frame ones, with some missing. This table has about 25,000 clones, 65% to 90% appearing once. Concerning this clone itself: No antigen is known for it.

The study's findings and limits: Adherence to ART, viral resistance and therapy changes lacked any data.

The chain links TRBV29-1 to TRBJ1-2, with D hard to call. The sequences come from unsorted PBMCs, collected 1.2 years after starting antiretroviral therapy. This TCR came from a man aged 50 to 60 with HIV. CDR3 sequence (DNA): TGCAGCGTTGAAGATAGAGGAACAACAGTGAACGGCTACACCTTC. As protein: CSVEDRGTTVNGYTF.